Given below is one T cell receptor (beta chain) in context. The target antigen is unknown. Donors were systemically healthy Caucasian individuals from Russia aged roughly 6 to 95 years. A second PCR, run for 7 to 11 cycles, used a sample-barcoded 5' primer plus a J-beta primer mix. Sequencing yielded, for each sample, at least 3 million paired-end reads carrying CDR3. TCRdb re-derived calls from the 5' RACE reads in MiXCR, one entry per CDR3 protein. Counted here are 1.5 million to 2 million distinct CDR3 sequences, roughly 50% occurring once; the ten biggest clones make up over 2%. The sample comes from a study of blood T cells in healthy people across ages. This CDR3 is 13 amino acids long. The J segment lost 3 bases and the V segment lost 3 bases, leaving 4 bases of the junction unmatched. Looked up from germline, CDR1 is DFQATT and CDR2 is SNEGSKA (reference sequence). Whole-study results and caveats: Across the age range, TCR beta diversity per million T cells fell in a roughly linear way. The study regarded diversity estimates from one million T cells as underestimates.

The source of this sequence is a woman aged 40 to 49 in good health. What was sequenced was blood. The V gene is TRBV20-1, the J gene TRBJ2-7; TRBD1 agrees at 8 bases. For the CDR3, the DNA is TGCAGTGCTAGGAAAGGACAGGGCTACGAGCAGTACTTC. As protein: CSARKGQGYEQYF.